The 4 T cell receptor beta chains listed next were all sequenced from one sample in a study of spatial heterogeneity in lung cancer. Described time point: blood at routine non-recurrence follow-up after resection. From tumor, nontumor lung or frozen PBMC, whole RNA was taken unsorted for sequencing. MiXCR, applied by TCRdb to the 5' RACE reads, yields one record per CDR3 protein. The sample lists about 52,000 distinct CDR3 sequences; more than 6.5% were seen once. The sample here was PBMCs, taken at follow-up. These TCRs come from a female donor with early-stage non-small cell lung cancer.

The chain combines TRBV18 with TRBJ1-1, with 10 bases matching TRBD1. CDR1 is KGHSH, CDR2 LQKENI, per germline. This CDR3 has 17 residues. The V gene end was trimmed by 3 bases and the J gene end by 6 bases; junction bases not matched to a gene: 13. CDR3 protein: CASSPSGTGAWVAEAFF. The CDR3 DNA follows: TGTGCCAGCTCACCTTCCGGGACAGGGGCTTGGGTGGCTGAAGCTTTCTTT.

In this sample, this clonotype turned up many times. The V and J genes are TRBV5-5 and TRBJ2-3, with a tentative D call TRBD2 (7 bases). CDR1 and CDR2 (germline): SGHKS, YYEKEE (reference sequence). This CDR3 spans 17 amino acids. V lost 0 bases and J 5 bases, leaving 19 bases between the germline ends. CDR3 nucleotides: TGTGCCAGCAGCTTGGCCCGTCGGGGGGCAGTAGAAGATACGCAGTATTTT. As protein: CASSLARRGAVEDTQYF.

This clonotype has only a few counts. This rearrangement joins TRBV3-1 to TRBJ2-2; D is uncertain. Deletions cut 3 bases from V and 0 bases from J, with 5 bases between. The germline gives CDR1 LGHDT, CDR2 YNNKEL (reference sequence). This CDR3 comprises 14 residues. The CDR3 here is CASSQGTNTGELFF. In DNA form, the CDR3 reads TGTGCCAGCAGCCAGGGGACGAACACCGGGGAGCTGTTTTTT.

This clonotype was picked up many times. The genes are TRBV7-2 and TRBJ2-7, with 7 bases lining up with TRBD1. Per the germline V gene, CDR1 is SGHTA and CDR2 is FQGNSA. This CDR3 is built from 13 residues. J was trimmed by 7 bases and V by 0 bases; bases with no gene match: 3. In nucleotides, the CDR3 is TGTGCCAGCAGCTTAGCCCCGACAGGGGAGCAGTACTTC. This gives the protein CASSLAPTGEQYF. Complete variable domain (other parts from reference TRBV7-2 and TRBJ2-7): GAGVSQSPSNKVTEKGKDVELRCDPISGHTALYWYRQSLGQGLEFLIYFQGNSAPDKSGLPSDRFSAERTGGSVSTLTIQRTQQEDSAVYLCASSLAPTGEQYFGPGTRLTVT.